The 32 T cell receptor beta chains below come from one sample, sequenced in a study of CD8 T cells in ankylosing spondylitis. Broader study findings: About 8 highly homologous variants formed a TCR beta motif that appeared characteristic of ankylosing spondylitis blood.

Using its own MiXCR run on the 5' RACE reads, TCRdb lists one record per CDR3 protein. The table lists about 540,000 distinct CDR3 sequences, over 9.5% of them singletons. What these receptors recognize is not known. Sequenced sample: blood, either unsorted or a sorted T cell fraction (not recorded which). These receptors came from a male donor with ankylosing spondylitis.

This clonotype turned up a few times. V and J are TRBV6-6 and TRBJ2-2; D is uncertain. CDR1 and CDR2 from the germline V gene are MNHNY and SVGAGI (reference sequence). The CDR3 consists of 12 residues. V was trimmed by 6 bases and J by 10 bases, leaving 12 bases between them. CDR3 coding DNA: TGTGCCAGCAGCCCCTACACGCAGGAGCTGTTTTTT. The encoded protein is CASSPYTQELFF.

This chain uses TRBV5-1 with TRBJ1-4; D is perhaps TRBD1 (5 bases). CDR1 is SGHRS and CDR2 is YFSETQ in the germline V gene. V lost 0 bases and J lost 8, with 11 bases in between. This CDR3 contains 14 residues. CDR3 sequence: CASSLEGSMEKLFF. The CDR3 nucleotides are TGCGCCAGCAGCTTGGAGGGGAGTATGGAAAAACTGTTTTTT.

The chain employs TRBV5-1 and TRBJ2-5, with TRBD1 identical over 7 bases. CDR3 length equals 14 residues. V was pared by 6 bases and J by 5 bases, with 10 bases of the junction left unmatched. Germline CDR1 and CDR2: SGHRS and YFSETQ. DNA for the CDR3: TGCGCCAGCACCCGGAGAGGGGGCGGGGAGACCCAGTACTTC. It encodes CASTRRGGGETQYF.

For this clonotype: Its ends do not fully match the called genes, so a read error is possible. This chain connects TRBV20-1 to TRBJ1-1; TRBD1 matches 8 bases. The length of the CDR3 is 13 residues. In germline, CDR1 is DFQATT, CDR2 SNEGSKA (reference sequence). Here the CDR3 DNA reads TGCAGTCCTAGGGCGGACAGGGCCCCTGAAGCTTTCTTT. This sequence encodes CSPRADRAPEAFF.

The CDR3 DNA follows: TGTGCCAGCACCTTCGGGACAGGGGGGGATCAGCCCCAGCATTTT. This codes for CASTFGTGGDQPQHF. This rearrangement joins TRBV12-3 or TRBV12-4 to TRBJ1-5, with 11 bases lining up with TRBD1. Trimming took 7 bases from V and 5 from J; bases not matched to a gene: 7. The CDR3 is 15 amino acids.

This clonotype occurred many times. The V call is TRBV10-3, the J call TRBJ1-2; no definite D call. The CDR3 runs to 13 residues. The V end lost 6 bases, the J end lost 1 base, and 9 bases lay between the germline ends. The V gene's germline CDR1 is ENHRY and CDR2 SYGVKD. This CDR3 is CAIRTIDNYGYTF. CDR3 nucleotide sequence: TGTGCCATCAGGACCATCGATAACTATGGCTACACCTTC.

This clonotype was seen a handful of times. The rearrangement links TRBV6-1 to TRBJ2-5, with 14 bases aligning to TRBD2. Trimming removed 5 bases from V and 0 bases from J; junction bases left unmatched: 11. CDR3 length equals 19 residues. CDR1 is MNHNS and CDR2 is SASEGT in the germline V gene. CDR3 DNA sequence: TGTGCCAGCAGTCGGGGACTAGCGGGAGTTCGAGGGTACCAAGAGACCCAGTACTTC. Its protein is CASSRGLAGVRGYQETQYF.

In this sample, this clonotype turned up many times. The chain recombines TRBV7-8 with TRBJ2-1, with TRBD1 matching over 7 bases. The V gene end was trimmed by 4 bases and the J gene end by 3 bases; junction bases not matched to a gene: 12. CDR3 length: 17 amino acids. From germline, CDR1 is SGHVS and CDR2 FQNEAQ. The CDR3 loop is CASSSGGVSENYNEQFF. As DNA, the CDR3 is TGTGCCAGCAGCTCAGGGGGTGTTAGCGAAAACTACAATGAGCAGTTCTTC. The whole variable domain, filled in from reference TRBV7-8 and TRBJ2-1, reads GAGVSQSPRYKVAKRGQDVALRCDPISGHVSLFWYQQALGQGPEFLTYFQNEAQLDKSGLPSDRFFAERPEGSVSTLKIQRTQQEDSAVYLCASSSGGVSENYNEQFFGPGTRLTVL.

This clonotype was seen a handful of times. This sequence joins TRBV20-1 and TRBJ2-5; a weak D match, TRBD1 (5 bases). This CDR3 region has 16 residues. The V gene lost 0 bases and the J gene lost 1 base, with 15 bases spanning the gap. In germline, CDR1 is DFQATT, CDR2 SNEGSKA (reference sequence). The CDR3 region is CSARDRGKGIQETQYF. The CDR3 DNA follows: TGCAGTGCTAGAGATAGGGGAAAGGGGATCCAAGAGACCCAGTACTTC.

This clonotype was seen a few times. The chain combines TRBV7-9 with TRBJ2-4; D uncertain. Germline-derived CDR1 and CDR2 are SEHNR and FQNEAQ (reference sequence). V was cut by 4 bases and J by 0 bases, with 16 bases left in between. CDR3 length: 17 residues. CDR3: CASSSPPVDLAKNIQYF. The CDR3 nucleotides read TGTGCCAGCAGCTCACCGCCGGTTGACTTAGCCAAAAACATTCAGTACTTC.

The chain links TRBV7-6 to TRBJ2-3; no clear D gene. This CDR3 contains 16 residues. Per germline, CDR1 SGHVS and CDR2 FNYEAQ. Trimming left V 1 base short and J 3 bases short, with 14 bases between. CDR3 in amino acids: CASSLGGPWVTDTQYF. The CDR3 DNA is TGTGCCAGCAGCTTAGGCGGCCCCTGGGTGACAGATACGCAGTATTTT.

This clonotype was seen a few times. The chain has TRBV27 and TRBJ2-3; D not resolved. Germline assignment: CDR1 MNHEY and CDR2 SMNVEV (reference sequence). The ends were cut back, 7 bases at V and 3 bases at J, with 14 bases in the middle. This CDR3 has 14 amino acids. The CDR3 reads CASTPAGKTDTQYF. The CDR3 region has the DNA TGTGCCAGCACCCCGGCAGGCAAAACAGATACGCAGTATTTT.

The V gene is TRBV24-1, the J gene TRBJ2-1, with TRBD2 matching 8 bases. CDR1 is KGHDR and CDR2 is SFDVKD in the germline V gene. Trimming removed 5 bases from V and 2 bases from J; junction bases left unmatched: 16. The CDR3 runs 19 residues. The CDR3 sequence: CATSARFSGKTDAYNEQFF. The DNA of the CDR3 is TGTGCCACCAGTGCAAGGTTTAGCGGGAAAACCGATGCCTACAATGAGCAGTTCTTC.

V usage is TRBV6-5 and J usage is TRBJ2-1; possible D gene TRBD1, 6 bases. This CDR3 contains 15 residues. V shed 1 base and J shed 10 bases, with 17 bases lying between them. Germline V gives CDR1 MNHEY, CDR2 SVGAGI. This chain's CDR3 is CASSYYERGTMEQFF. CDR3 in DNA: TGTGCCAGCAGTTACTACGAGAGGGGGACAATGGAGCAGTTCTTC.

CDR3 loop: CATSDSAIDEQFF. In DNA form, the CDR3 reads TGTGCCACCAGTGATAGTGCCATCGATGAGCAGTTCTTC. V is TRBV24-1 and J is TRBJ2-1; D ambiguous. The CDR3 loop spans 13 amino acids. Trimming took off 3 bases at V and 8 bases at J, with 10 bases between the two ends. CDR1 and CDR2 (germline): KGHDR, SFDVKD.

The table lists this clonotype with many counts. This chain's CDR3 is CSAPPGGFPGELFF. The CDR3, as DNA: TGCAGTGCCCCTCCGGGAGGGTTTCCCGGGGAGCTGTTTTTT. The chain couples TRBV20-1 to TRBJ2-2; 8 bases map to TRBD2. J lost 6 bases, V lost 6 bases, and 9 bases had no gene match. The germline gives CDR1 DFQATT, CDR2 SNEGSKA (reference sequence). This CDR3 contains 14 residues.

This chain joins TRBV15 and TRBJ2-2, with 8 bases aligning to TRBD2. V lost 5 bases, J lost 1 base, and 6 bases stayed unmatched. The CDR3 has 16 residues. Germline CDR1 is LNHNV and CDR2 is YYDKDF (reference sequence). The CDR3 loop is CATSPLAEMNTGELFF. CDR3 DNA: TGTGCCACCAGCCCACTAGCGGAGATGAACACCGGGGAGCTGTTTTTT.

This clonotype was seen ten or more times. The chain couples TRBV5-1 to TRBJ2-2; D gene unclear. The CDR3 runs to 13 residues. V was trimmed by 0 bases and J by 4 bases, leaving 4 bases between them. Germline V lookup: CDR1 SGHRS, CDR2 YFSETQ. DNA for the CDR3: TGCGCCAGCAGCTTGGTGATCACCGGGGAGCTGTTTTTT. This sequence encodes CASSLVITGELFF.

This clonotype came up a few times. The CDR3: CASSLEGTGFSYEQYF. The CDR3 DNA reads as TGTGCCAGCAGCTTGGAGGGGACAGGTTTTTCCTACGAGCAGTACTTC. V is TRBV5-5 and J is TRBJ2-7; TRBD1 matches at 8 bases. V lost 0 bases and J lost 1; bases outside the gene matches: 6. This CDR3 has 16 residues. CDR1 and CDR2 from the germline V gene are SGHKS and YYEKEE (reference sequence).

The table lists this clonotype with a few counts. The rearrangement uses TRBV30 and TRBJ1-4; 11 bases fit TRBD1. Trimming cost V 2 bases and J 7 bases; bases outside gene matches: 6. The CDR3 has 15 residues. Germline CDR1 reads GTSNPN; CDR2 reads SVGIG (reference sequence). CDR3 in amino acids: CAWSSDRGLVEKLFF. The CDR3 bases are TGTGCCTGGAGTTCGGACAGGGGGCTCGTTGAAAAACTGTTTTTT.

The rearrangement joins TRBV12-3 or TRBV12-4 to TRBJ2-6; D gene ambiguous. CDR3 length equals 15 residues. The V gene lost 5 bases and the J gene lost 2 bases, with 10 bases spanning the gap. This chain's CDR3 is CASSPQPPGANVLTF. Here the CDR3 DNA reads TGTGCCAGCAGTCCCCAGCCACCTGGGGCCAACGTCCTGACTTTC.

This clonotype has a handful of counts. The V gene is TRBV27, the J gene TRBJ2-7; TRBD1 aligns across 9 bases. CDR1 MNHEY and CDR2 SMNVEV come from the germline V gene (reference sequence). Unmatched junction bases numbered 9, after V lost 6 bases and J lost 3 bases. The CDR3 spans 15 residues. Here the CDR3 DNA reads TGTGCCAGCAGCCCGGGACAGGGAATGAGCTACGAGCAGTACGTC. This translates into CASSPGQGMSYEQYV.

The chain recombines TRBV12-3 or TRBV12-4 with TRBJ1-1; TRBD1 might be the D (5 bases). The V and J ends lost 5 bases and 4 bases respectively, with 17 bases between them. The CDR3 runs 15 residues. The CDR3 coding sequence is TGTGCCAGCAGTGGCGGAGCCAGGGCGTCCACTGAAGCTTTCTTT. This translates into CASSGGARASTEAFF.

The V call is TRBV12-3 or TRBV12-4, the J call TRBJ2-5, with D tentatively TRBD1 (5 bases). The CDR3 length is 13 residues. Trimming stripped 3 bases from V and 4 bases from J, with 9 bases between. This chain's CDR3 is CASSFGQGETQYF. CDR3 DNA sequence: TGTGCCAGCAGTTTTGGCCAGGGAGAGACCCAGTACTTC.

V gene TRBV5-1 combines with J gene TRBJ1-1; 12 positions agree with TRBD1. The CDR3 is made up of 15 amino acids. Germline V gives CDR1 SGHRS, CDR2 YFSETQ. Losses at the gene ends were 2 bases for V and 5 bases for J; bases not matched to a gene: 4. The CDR3 protein is CASSFGTGGRTEAFF. CDR3 bases: TGCGCCAGCAGCTTCGGGACAGGGGGCAGGACTGAAGCTTTCTTT. Together with reference TRBV5-1 and TRBJ1-1, the CDR3 gives the full variable domain: KAGVTQTPRYLIKTRGQQVTLSCSPISGHRSVSWYQQTPGQGLQFLFEYFSETQRNKGNFPGRFSGRQFSNSRSEMNVSTLELGDSALYLCASSFGTGGRTEAFFGQGTRLTVV.

This clonotype has only a few counts. The gene calls are TRBV3-1 and TRBJ1-2, with D possibly being TRBD1 (5 bases). Germline V gene data show CDR1 as LGHDT and CDR2 as YNNKEL (reference sequence). The CDR3 has 14 residues. Trimming took 5 bases from V and 5 from J, leaving 15 bases between them. The CDR3 sequence is CASSLGRAQYGYTF. Here the CDR3 DNA reads TGTGCCAGCAGCTTAGGCAGGGCCCAGTATGGCTACACCTTC.

At least ten counts were recorded for this clonotype. The chain recombines TRBV12-3 or TRBV12-4 with TRBJ2-1; no firm D call. V was cut by 6 bases and J by 7 bases, with 10 bases left in between. The CDR3 loop spans 12 amino acids. CDR3 nucleotide sequence: TGTGCCAGCAGATTCGACGTTAATGAGCAGTTCTTC. This codes for CASRFDVNEQFF.

This clonotype was seen repeatedly, ten times or more. The chain links TRBV29-1 to TRBJ2-3; D not certain. This CDR3 is built from 13 residues. V lost 5 bases, J lost 2 bases, and 11 bases lay in between. In germline, CDR1 is SQVTM, CDR2 ANQGSEA. This CDR3 is CSVWTEYTDTQYF. The CDR3 nucleotides read TGCAGCGTTTGGACGGAATACACAGATACGCAGTATTTT.

This clonotype showed up just a few times. The chain carries TRBV3-1 and TRBJ2-2; 7 bases are a match to TRBD2. The CDR3 totals 19 residues. The V gene's germline CDR1 is LGHDT and CDR2 YNNKEL (reference sequence). The trim removed 2 bases at V and 3 bases at J, leaving 15 bases unmatched. The CDR3 here is CASSQPLAGGREDTGELFF. CDR3 bases: TGTGCCAGCAGCCAACCCCTAGCCGGCGGGAGAGAGGACACCGGGGAGCTGTTTTTT.

This clonotype was detected ten times or more. This chain connects TRBV11-2 to TRBJ1-5; D may be TRBD1 (5 bases). This CDR3 comprises 14 residues. CDR1 is SGHAT, CDR2 FQNNGV, per germline. Trimming cost V 0 bases and J 5 bases, with 8 bases left between them. The CDR3 protein is CASSLDRDDQPQHF. The CDR3 DNA reads TGTGCCAGCAGCTTAGACAGGGATGATCAGCCCCAGCATTTT.

The sample holds a few counts of this clonotype. The chain couples TRBV4-2 to TRBJ2-7; D not resolved. The germline V gene has CDR1 LGHNA and CDR2 YNFKEQ. This CDR3 comprises 16 residues. V shed 0 bases and J shed 3 bases, with 15 bases lying between them. This chain's CDR3 is CASSQDLSARYYEQYV. For the CDR3, the DNA is TGTGCCAGCAGCCAAGACTTGTCCGCCCGTTACTACGAGCAGTACGTC.

This chain uses TRBV5-1 with TRBJ2-5; TRBD2 matches at 8 bases. V gave up 2 bases and J gave up 3 bases; unmatched junction bases: 6. The CDR3 is 15 residues long. The germline CDR1 and CDR2 sequences are SGHRS and YFSETQ. CDR3 sequence: CASSLSSGIEETQYF. CDR3 coding DNA: TGCGCCAGCAGCTTAAGTAGCGGGATCGAAGAGACCCAGTACTTC.